These 24 T cell receptor beta chains share one sample of origin, sequenced in a study of beta chain features in type 1 diabetes. These receptors have no known antigen. Overall study findings and caveats: TCRB CDR3s were moderately but significantly shorter in Type 1 diabetes patients in all four CD4+ subsets.

The sequenced template was cDNA made from the entire isolated RNA. Data came from immunoSEQ multiplex PCR; TCRdb stores just in-frame clones and leaves some out. Among about 710,000 clones listed, about an eighth were seen once. The material sequenced was naive CD4+ T cells from blood. The receptors derive from a young man with type 1 diabetes.

This clone has only a few counts. J is TRBJ2-2 and V is TRBV30; possible D gene TRBD2, 6 bases. Trimming shortened V by 0 bases and J by 6 bases, and 20 bases separated the two germline ends. The CDR3 loop spans 17 amino acids. In germline, CDR1 is GTSNPN, CDR2 SVGIG (reference sequence). The DNA for the CDR3 is TGTGCCTGGAGTGTACAAGTGGGAGGAAATCTTCCCGGGGAGCTGTTTTTT. It translates to CAWSVQVGGNLPGELFF.

The V call is TRBV2, the J call TRBJ2-1; D possibly corresponds to TRBD1 (5 bases). Trimming stripped 7 bases from V and 7 bases from J, with 20 bases between. The CDR3 is 15 residues long. The germline CDR1 and CDR2 sequences are SNHLY and FYNNEI. The CDR3 nucleotides read TGTGCCAGCACTGAGGCTGTCCAGGGTCGTAATGAGCAGTTCTTC. This encodes CASTEAVQGRNEQFF.

This clone was picked up many times. This chain uses TRBV14 with TRBJ2-1; perhaps TRBD2 as D (5 bases). Germline V CDR1 and CDR2: SGHDN, FVKESK. V dropped 0 bases and J dropped 6 bases, with 21 bases sitting between them. This CDR3 contains 18 residues. CDR3 coding DNA: TGTGCCAGCAGCCAAGACTTGCTAGCTATCAATTCGGGCAATGAGCAGTTCTTC. This gives the protein CASSQDLLAINSGNEQFF.

This clone has only a few counts. The chain has TRBV6-5 and TRBJ2-7; 7 nucleotides agree with TRBD1. The CDR3 extends over 14 amino acids. The trim removed 8 bases at V and 1 base at J, leaving 8 bases unmatched. Looked up from germline, CDR1 is MNHEY and CDR2 is SVGAGI. CDR3 protein: CASRRDSLSYEQYF. The CDR3 DNA is TGTGCCAGCCGAAGGGACAGTCTATCCTACGAGCAGTACTTC.

J is TRBJ2-7 and V is TRBV5-1, with D perhaps matching TRBD1 (5 bases). V was trimmed by 5 bases and J by 2 bases, leaving 14 bases between them. CDR3 length: 14 residues. Germline CDR1 and CDR2: SGHRS and YFSETQ. CDR3 nucleotide sequence: TGCGCCAGCAGGCCTGGTCCAGGGACCTACGAGCAGTACTTC. As protein: CASRPGPGTYEQYF.

This clone was counted between two and nine times. The J gene is TRBJ2-7, the V gene TRBV13, with 7 bases fitting TRBD1. The V segment lost 5 bases and the J segment 3 bases; nucleotides outside the gene matches: 10. Germline V gene lookup returns CDR1 PRHDT and CDR2 FYEKMQ (reference sequence). The CDR3 contains 15 residues. The CDR3 sequence is CASSPGGSWDYEQYF. The CDR3 DNA reads TGTGCCAGCAGCCCAGGGGGATCGTGGGACTACGAGCAGTACTTC.

This clone occurred a few times. The V gene is TRBV30, the J gene TRBJ1-5; D not certain. CDR3 length equals 13 residues. Trimming stripped 0 bases from V and 3 bases from J, with 6 bases between. The germline V gene encodes CDR1 GTSNPN and CDR2 SVGIG (reference sequence). The CDR3 protein is CAWSVGPNQPQHF. The CDR3 bases are TGTGCCTGGAGTGTAGGGCCCAATCAGCCCCAGCATTTT.

This clone was found a few times. This chain uses TRBV5-1 with TRBJ2-3; TRBD2 matches 8 bases. CDR1 is SGHRS and CDR2 is YFSETQ in the germline V gene. J lost 4 bases, V lost 2 bases, and 9 bases had no gene match. There are 16 residues in the CDR3. CDR3: CASSFWSGRMADTQYF. The CDR3, as DNA: TGCGCCAGCAGCTTCTGGAGCGGGAGAATGGCAGATACGCAGTATTTT.

The gene calls are TRBV30 and TRBJ1-2; TRBD1 might be the D (5 bases). Per the germline V gene, CDR1 is GTSNPN and CDR2 is SVGIG (reference sequence). CDR3 size: 11 residues. V was pared by 3 bases and J by 7 bases, with 9 bases between. CDR3 in amino acids: CAWSRVAGYTF. In DNA form, the CDR3 reads TGTGCCTGGAGCAGGGTAGCTGGCTACACCTTC.

The chain carries TRBV5-1 and TRBJ1-2; TRBD1 might be the D (6 bases). V dropped 1 base and J dropped 3 bases, with 10 bases sitting between them. The CDR3 is 14 residues long. The germline CDR1 and CDR2 sequences are SGHRS and YFSETQ. CDR3: CASSLTGWYYGYTF. For the CDR3, the DNA is TGCGCCAGCAGCTTGACAGGGTGGTACTATGGCTACACCTTC.

V is TRBV29-1 and J is TRBJ1-4; 9 bases agree with TRBD1. The CDR3 spans 13 residues. The germline V gene has CDR1 SQVTM and CDR2 ANQGSEA. The CDR3 region is CSAQGAPNEKLFF. The CDR3 DNA sequence: TGCAGTGCACAGGGGGCGCCTAATGAAAAACTGTTTTTT. Variable domain in full (rest from reference TRBV29-1 and TRBJ1-4): SAVISQKPSRDICQRGTSLTIQCQVDSQVTMMFWYRQQPGQSLTLIATANQGSEATYESGFVIDKFPISRPNLTFSTLTVSNMSPEDSSIYLCSAQGAPNEKLFFGSGTQLSVL.

V gene TRBV25-1 combines with J gene TRBJ1-1, with TRBD1 matching over 8 bases. This CDR3 is built from 13 residues. V was pared by 5 bases and J by 6 bases, with 5 bases of the junction left unmatched. Germline V gene sequence: CDR1 MGHDK, CDR2 SYGVNS. The CDR3 DNA follows: TGTGCCAGCAGTCAGGGGGCTTGGTCTGAAGCTTTCTTT. This codes for CASSQGAWSEAFF.

This clone has just a few counts. One end of the junction fails to match germline, which may point to a read error. The genes are TRBV7-2 and TRBJ2-3, with TRBD1 identical over 7 bases. Germline-derived CDR1 and CDR2 are SGHTA and FQGNSA. The CDR3 loop spans 10 amino acids. CDR3: CASSFDREIF. Written as DNA, the CDR3 is TGTGCCAGCAGCTTCGACAGGGAGATTTTT.

The chain employs TRBV7-2 and TRBJ2-7; D perhaps matches TRBD1 (5 bases). Germline V gene sequence: CDR1 SGHTA, CDR2 FQGNSA. This CDR3 is 15 amino acids long. V lost 2 bases and J 4 bases, leaving 15 bases between the germline ends. This chain's CDR3 is CASSLQGGQNYEQYF. CDR3 nucleotides: TGTGCCAGCAGCTTACAGGGCGGCCAAAATTACGAGCAGTACTTC.

V gene TRBV28 combines with J gene TRBJ2-1; TRBD1 matches 10 bases. Germline V CDR1 and CDR2: MDHEN, SYDVKM. The ends lost 3 bases at V and 14 bases at J; junction bases unmatched: 4. The CDR3 runs 12 residues. DNA of the CDR3: TGTGCCAGCAGTTTGGACAGGGGGGTAGAGTTCTTC. Translation: CASSLDRGVEFF.

This clone was seen more than once but under ten times. The chain combines TRBV30 with TRBJ1-3; D may be TRBD1 (6 bases). Germline V lookup: CDR1 GTSNPN, CDR2 SVGIG (reference sequence). V lost 2 bases and J 4 bases, leaving 15 bases between the germline ends. The CDR3 has 15 amino acids. DNA for the CDR3: TGTGCCTGGAGTCTCGGGGACATTCGAGGAAACACCATATATTTT. Translating gives CAWSLGDIRGNTIYF.

The rearrangement uses TRBV18 and TRBJ2-3; 13 nucleotides line up with TRBD2. V gave up 4 bases and J gave up 6 bases; unmatched junction bases: 7. From germline, CDR1 is KGHSH and CDR2 LQKENI. The CDR3 has 16 residues. CDR3 region: CASSLRLAGGVDTQYF. In DNA form, the CDR3 reads TGTGCCAGCTCACTGAGACTAGCGGGGGGCGTCGATACGCAGTATTTT.

V usage is TRBV5-1 and J usage is TRBJ2-7; 8 nucleotides align to TRBD1. The CDR3 extends over 13 amino acids. The trim removed 4 bases at V and 6 bases at J, leaving 6 bases unmatched. The germline V gene has CDR1 SGHRS and CDR2 YFSETQ. The CDR3 DNA sequence: TGCGCCAGCAGCGCTGGACAGGGCGGCGAGCAGTACTTC. It encodes CASSAGQGGEQYF. Full variable domain (outside the CDR3, taken from reference TRBV5-1 and TRBJ2-7): KAGVTQTPRYLIKTRGQQVTLSCSPISGHRSVSWYQQTPGQGLQFLFEYFSETQRNKGNFPGRFSGRQFSNSRSEMNVSTLELGDSALYLCASSAGQGGEQYFGPGTRLTVT.

The chain links TRBV6-5 to TRBJ1-1, with D possibly matching TRBD1 (5 bases). The CDR3 consists of 11 residues. Per the germline V gene, CDR1 is MNHEY and CDR2 is SVGAGI. V lost 4 bases, J lost 8 bases, and 8 bases lay in between. The DNA of the CDR3 is TGTGCCAGCAGTTCGAACAGGGAAGCTTTCTTT. Protein sequence: CASSSNREAFF.

This chain uses TRBV7-2 with TRBJ1-3; D remains unclear. CDR1 and CDR2 from the germline V gene are SGHTA and FQGNSA. Trimming cost V 1 base and J 8 bases, with 3 bases left between them. The CDR3 length is 11 residues. DNA for the CDR3: TGTGCCAGCAGCTTAGGGCACACCATATATTTT. Its translation: CASSLGHTIYF.

This clone turned up a few times. V gene TRBV7-9 combines with J gene TRBJ2-7; 7 nucleotides align to TRBD2. The CDR3 is made up of 15 amino acids. Unmatched junction bases numbered 12, after V lost 5 bases and J lost 5 bases. CDR1 and CDR2 from the germline V gene are SEHNR and FQNEAQ (reference sequence). The CDR3 bases are TGTGCCAGCAGCCCTGTAGGCGGGGGATCCCACGAGCAGTACTTC. Protein sequence: CASSPVGGGSHEQYF.

V gene TRBV5-4 combines with J gene TRBJ2-5; D assignment may be TRBD1 or TRBD2 (5 bases each). This CDR3 region has 15 residues. CDR1 SGHNT and CDR2 YYREEE come from the germline V gene (reference sequence). Trimming cost V 1 base and J 4 bases, with 14 bases left between them. The chain's CDR3 is CASSLWLTGRETQYF. The CDR3 coding sequence is TGTGCCAGCAGCTTGTGGCTGACGGGACGAGAGACCCAGTACTTC. Using reference TRBV5-4 and TRBJ2-5 for the parts outside the CDR3, the full variable domain is ETGVTQSPTHLIKTRGQQVTLRCSSQSGHNTVSWYQQALGQGPQFIFQYYREEENGRGNFPPRFSGLQFPNYSSELNVNALELDDSALYLCASSLWLTGRETQYFGPGTRLLVL.

This clone has a handful of counts. This chain connects TRBV7-9 to TRBJ1-5; D remains ambiguous. Germline V gene sequence: CDR1 SEHNR, CDR2 FQNEAQ (reference sequence). This CDR3 is 13 amino acids long. Trimming shortened V by 4 bases and J by 2 bases, and 6 bases separated the two germline ends. The CDR3 nucleotides are TGTGCCAGCAGCTCACGCGGCAATCAGCCCCAGCATTTT. Amino acid sequence: CASSSRGNQPQHF.

In this sample, this clone turned up a few times. This chain joins TRBV2 and TRBJ2-5; D might be TRBD2 (5 bases). The CDR3 sequence is 14 residues long. In germline, CDR1 is SNHLY, CDR2 FYNNEI. Trimming stripped 0 bases from V and 7 bases from J, with 12 bases between. The CDR3 here is CASSEAGEKGTQYF. Written as DNA, the CDR3 is TGTGCCAGCAGTGAAGCTGGGGAGAAAGGGACCCAGTACTTC.